The 24 T cell receptor beta chains given below trace back to one sample, sequenced in a study of T-cell memory formation after mild COVID-19. TCRdb called the 5' RACE reads again in MiXCR, with one record for every CDR3 protein. The sample consists of around 190,000 distinct CDR3 sequences, less than 20% of them appearing once. Specimen: PBMCs or a T cell subset sorted from them (not recorded which). These TCRs come from a man between 18 and 29 years old who had mild COVID-19 (a few samples of this study predate the infection). Cell type and time point are not known.

This clonotype has more than one count but fewer than ten. The chain joins TRBV7-6 to TRBJ1-1; D gene uncertain. V shed 5 bases and J shed 1 base, with 14 bases lying between them. The CDR3 length is 15 residues. CDR1 SGHVS and CDR2 FNYEAQ come from the germline V gene. CDR3 in amino acids: CASSAQNWANTEAFF. As DNA, the CDR3 is TGTGCCAGCAGCGCCCAAAATTGGGCGAACACTGAAGCTTTCTTT.

This sequence joins TRBV9 and TRBJ2-5, with D perhaps TRBD2 (6 bases). Germline CDR1 and CDR2: SGDLS and YYNGEE. Trimming shortened V by 0 bases and J by 4 bases, and 10 bases separated the two germline ends. The CDR3 is 14 amino acids. CDR3 DNA: TGTGCCAGCAGCGTAGGGTCCGGGGGAGAGACCCAGTACTTC. Its protein product is CASSVGSGGETQYF. The variable domain in full, with the rest retrieved from reference TRBV9 and TRBJ2-5, is DSGVTQTPKHLITATGQRVTLRCSPRSGDLSVYWYQQSLDQGLQFLIQYYNGEERAKGNILERFSAQQFPDLHSELNLSSLELGDSALYFCASSVGSGGETQYFGPGTRLLVL.

This rearrangement joins TRBV9 to TRBJ1-2; D gene ambiguous. The CDR3 contains 15 residues. Looked up from germline, CDR1 is SGDLS and CDR2 is YYNGEE. V lost 2 bases and J lost 3, with 14 bases in between. In nucleotides, the CDR3 is TGTGCCAGCAGCGTGCAACCGGACTCATACTATGGCTACACCTTC. This codes for CASSVQPDSYYGYTF.

This clonotype is medium-sized within its sample. The V and J genes are TRBV20-1 and TRBJ1-5; no reliable D call. The germline gives CDR1 DFQATT, CDR2 SNEGSKA (reference sequence). V dropped 4 bases and J dropped 0 bases, with 4 bases sitting between them. CDR3 length: 12 residues. This chain's CDR3 is CSATPSNQPQHF. The CDR3 DNA reads TGCAGTGCTACCCCTAGCAATCAGCCCCAGCATTTT.

V and J are TRBV15 and TRBJ1-3; no firm D call. From germline, CDR1 is LNHNV and CDR2 YYDKDF (reference sequence). V lost 3 bases and J 0 bases, leaving 6 bases between the germline ends. The CDR3 spans 14 residues. CDR3 amino acids: CATSRTVSGNTIYF. As DNA, the CDR3 is TGTGCCACCAGCAGGACCGTCTCTGGAAACACCATATATTTT.

The CDR3 DNA is TGTGCCAGCAGCTTAGTCTTGGACATTCAGTACTTC. Translation: CASSLVLDIQYF. The V call is TRBV11-2, the J call TRBJ2-4; D uncertain. The CDR3 length is 12 residues. The V gene's germline CDR1 is SGHAT and CDR2 FQNNGV. The germline V and J ends were trimmed by 1 base and 8 bases, with 6 bases remaining between them.

The V gene is TRBV6-2 or TRBV6-3, the J gene TRBJ2-7, with D possibly being TRBD1 (6 bases). This CDR3 comprises 13 residues. V lost 4 bases, J lost 7 bases, and 14 bases lay in between. CDR1 and CDR2 from the germline V gene are MNHEY and SVGEGT. The CDR3 loop reads CASSSRTAKEQYF. The CDR3 DNA is TGTGCCAGCAGTTCCCGGACAGCGAAAGAGCAGTACTTC.

The chain employs TRBV7-9 and TRBJ1-6; 8 nucleotides line up with TRBD1. Losses at the gene ends were 5 bases for V and 6 bases for J; bases not matched to a gene: 6. The length of the CDR3 is 15 residues. The germline V gene has CDR1 SEHNR and CDR2 FQNEAQ (reference sequence). CDR3 in DNA: TGTGCCAGCAGCGAAGGGGACAGGCTTAATTCACCCCTCCACTTT. This translates into CASSEGDRLNSPLHF.

In this sample, this clonotype turned up a few times. The chain links TRBV6-5 to TRBJ1-5, with D possibly being TRBD1 (5 bases). This CDR3 is built from 16 residues. From germline, CDR1 is MNHEY and CDR2 SVGAGI. The V end lost 8 bases, the J end lost 4 bases, and 21 bases lay between the germline ends. CDR3 DNA sequence: TGTGCCAGCGCCTCGACGGAGGGGCAGGCTAATCAGCCCCAGCATTTT. This codes for CASASTEGQANQPQHF.

This clonotype was seen a few times. The rearrangement joins TRBV12-3 or TRBV12-4 to TRBJ2-7; either TRBD1 or TRBD2 may fit D (5 bases each). V lost 2 bases to trimming and J lost 7 bases, with 15 bases between them. This CDR3 spans 14 amino acids. CDR3 loop: CASSLKAGSGEQYV. CDR3 nucleotide sequence: TGTGCCAGCAGTTTAAAGGCAGGGAGCGGAGAGCAGTACGTC.

This clonotype showed up many times. The chain carries TRBV7-2 and TRBJ1-2, with D perhaps TRBD1 (6 bases). Between the trimmed V and J ends, which lost 2 bases and 8 bases, there was a span of 9 bases. CDR1 is SGHTA, CDR2 FQGNSA, per germline. This CDR3 spans 12 amino acids. The CDR3 bases are TGTGCCAGCAGCTTATCAGGGGTCGGCTACACCTTC. Protein: CASSLSGVGYTF. Variable domain in full (rest from reference TRBV7-2 and TRBJ1-2): GAGVSQSPSNKVTEKGKDVELRCDPISGHTALYWYRQSLGQGLEFLIYFQGNSAPDKSGLPSDRFSAERTGGSVSTLTIQRTQQEDSAVYLCASSLSGVGYTFGSGTRLTVV.

The chain links TRBV10-3 to TRBJ2-5; 7 bases are shared with TRBD1. J was trimmed by 3 bases and V by 6 bases; bases with no gene match: 4. From germline, CDR1 is ENHRY and CDR2 SYGVKD. The CDR3 runs to 13 residues. The CDR3 spells CAISRDSKETQYF. In DNA form, the CDR3 reads TGTGCCATCAGCCGGGACAGTAAAGAGACCCAGTACTTC.

This sequence joins TRBV12-3 or TRBV12-4 and TRBJ1-2; unclear D gene. There are 15 residues in the CDR3. Trimming pared 5 bases from V and 3 bases from J, leaving 16 bases between. The CDR3 is CASSMGRALHYGYTF. Here the CDR3 DNA reads TGTGCCAGCAGTATGGGGAGGGCACTCCACTATGGCTACACCTTC.

The chain links TRBV7-8 to TRBJ2-7; the D is unclear. The V gene's germline CDR1 is SGHVS and CDR2 FQNEAQ. The CDR3 extends over 11 amino acids. Trimming took off 2 bases at V and 3 bases at J, with 2 bases between the two ends. CDR3 protein: CASSLYYEQYV. As DNA, the CDR3 is TGTGCCAGCAGCTTATACTACGAGCAGTACGTC.

The chain joins TRBV20-1 to TRBJ2-2; 8 positions match TRBD1. Germline-derived CDR1 and CDR2 are DFQATT and SNEGSKA (reference sequence). Unmatched junction bases numbered 4, after V lost 7 bases and J lost 0 bases. The CDR3 has 14 residues. The DNA of the CDR3 is TGCAGTGTCACGGGACAGGCGAACACCGGGGAGCTGTTTTTT. Its protein is CSVTGQANTGELFF.

This clonotype was observed a handful of times. The rearrangement links TRBV2 to TRBJ2-7; the D gene is possibly TRBD1 (5 bases). This CDR3 comprises 14 residues. Deletions cut 5 bases from V and 8 bases from J, with 19 bases between. Germline CDR1 and CDR2: SNHLY and FYNNEI. The CDR3 DNA sequence: TGTGCCAGCAGTCAAGAAGGGGCCGAGGTAAAGCAGTACTTC. The encoded protein is CASSQEGAEVKQYF.

This clonotype has more than one count but fewer than ten. This sequence joins TRBV7-8 and TRBJ2-5; the D gene is possibly TRBD2 (6 bases). V was trimmed by 3 bases and J by 4 bases, leaving 12 bases between them. Germline-derived CDR1 and CDR2 are SGHVS and FQNEAQ. The CDR3 sequence is 14 residues long. The DNA for the CDR3 is TGTGCCAGCAGCTTTCGACTAGGAGGAGAGACCCAGTACTTC. Its translation is CASSFRLGGETQYF.

This clonotype has only one observation. V and J are TRBV6-6 and TRBJ2-7, with 9 bases fitting TRBD1. The J call may be wrong; the DNA end is better matched by TRBJ2-1. CDR1 MNHNY and CDR2 SVGAGI come from the germline V gene (reference sequence). The CDR3 is 16 residues long. CDR3 in DNA: TGTGCCAGCAGTTACTCCGGACAGGGGAGTACCCACGAGCAGTTCTTC. Translating it yields CASSYSGQGSTHEQFF.

The gene calls are TRBV6-6 and TRBJ2-3; 9 nucleotides align to TRBD2. CDR3 size: 15 residues. The V and J ends lost 6 bases and 1 base, in that order; junction bases with no gene match: 5. Per the germline V gene, CDR1 is MNHNY and CDR2 is SVGAGI (reference sequence). Here the CDR3 DNA reads TGTGCCAGCAGACAAATAGCGGGGGGCACAGATACGCAGTATTTT. Residues: CASRQIAGGTDTQYF.

This clonotype has only a few counts. This chain uses TRBV7-9 with TRBJ2-7; no clear D gene. The CDR3 is made up of 13 amino acids. CDR1 SEHNR and CDR2 FQNEAQ come from the germline V gene (reference sequence). The V end was cut by 1 base, the J end by 3 bases, with 7 bases between. The CDR3 region is CASSLDAGYEQYV. CDR3 DNA sequence: TGTGCCAGCAGCTTAGACGCAGGCTACGAGCAGTACGTC.

V and J are TRBV9 and TRBJ2-2; D ambiguous. The CDR3 totals 14 residues. Germline V gene lookup returns CDR1 SGDLS and CDR2 YYNGEE. Trimming left V 0 bases short and J 6 bases short, with 9 bases between. The DNA for the CDR3 is TGTGCCAGCAGCGTAGACCAGACGCCCGGGGAGCTGTTTTTT. Protein product: CASSVDQTPGELFF. Together with reference TRBV9 and TRBJ2-2, the CDR3 gives the full variable domain: DSGVTQTPKHLITATGQRVTLRCSPRSGDLSVYWYQQSLDQGLQFLIQYYNGEERAKGNILERFSAQQFPDLHSELNLSSLELGDSALYFCASSVDQTPGELFFGEGSRLTVL.

This clonotype was counted between two and nine times. The V gene is TRBV12-3 or TRBV12-4, the J gene TRBJ1-1; tentatively, D is TRBD1 (6 bases). The V end was cut by 6 bases, the J end by 3 bases, with 14 bases between. This CDR3 has 14 amino acids. CDR3 region: CASSIQGHHTEAFF. DNA for the CDR3: TGTGCCAGCAGCATACAGGGCCACCACACTGAAGCTTTCTTT.

The CDR3: CASSMRRNQFYNEQFF. Written as DNA, the CDR3 is TGTGCCAGCAGTATGAGACGTAACCAGTTCTACAATGAGCAGTTCTTC. The chain couples TRBV6-6 to TRBJ2-1; D ambiguous. Trimming shortened V by 5 bases and J by 3 bases, and 17 bases separated the two germline ends. This CDR3 contains 16 residues. Germline V gene sequence: CDR1 MNHNY, CDR2 SVGAGI (reference sequence).

This clonotype showed up just a few times. The rearrangement uses TRBV5-5 and TRBJ1-1; possible D gene TRBD1, 5 bases. The CDR3 runs 15 residues. Germline assignment: CDR1 SGHKS and CDR2 YYEKEE (reference sequence). The germline V and J ends were trimmed by 0 bases and 0 bases, with 9 bases remaining between them. CDR3: CASSLDGALNTEAFF. In nucleotides, the CDR3 is TGTGCCAGCAGCTTGGACGGGGCCTTGAACACTGAAGCTTTCTTT.